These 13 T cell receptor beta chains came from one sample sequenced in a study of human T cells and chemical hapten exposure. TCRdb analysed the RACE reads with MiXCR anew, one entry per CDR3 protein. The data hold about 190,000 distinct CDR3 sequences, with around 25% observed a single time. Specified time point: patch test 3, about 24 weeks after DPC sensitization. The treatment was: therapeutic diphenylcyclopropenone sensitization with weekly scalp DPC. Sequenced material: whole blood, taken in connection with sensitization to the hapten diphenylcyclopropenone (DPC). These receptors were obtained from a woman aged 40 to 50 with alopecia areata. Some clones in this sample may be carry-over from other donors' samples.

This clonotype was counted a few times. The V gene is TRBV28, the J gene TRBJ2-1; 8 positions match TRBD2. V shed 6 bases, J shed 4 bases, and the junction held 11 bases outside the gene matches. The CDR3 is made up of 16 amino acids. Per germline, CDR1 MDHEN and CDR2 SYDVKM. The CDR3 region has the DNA TGTGCCAGCAGCCCCCACGGGGCTAGCGGGTACAATGAGCAGTTCTTC. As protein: CASSPHGASGYNEQFF. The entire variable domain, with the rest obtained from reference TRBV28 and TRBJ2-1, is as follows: DVKVTQSSRYLVKRTGEKVFLECVQDMDHENMFWYRQDPGLGLRLIYFSYDVKMKEKGDIPEGYSVSREKKERFSLILESASTNQTSMYLCASSPHGASGYNEQFFGPGTRLTVL.

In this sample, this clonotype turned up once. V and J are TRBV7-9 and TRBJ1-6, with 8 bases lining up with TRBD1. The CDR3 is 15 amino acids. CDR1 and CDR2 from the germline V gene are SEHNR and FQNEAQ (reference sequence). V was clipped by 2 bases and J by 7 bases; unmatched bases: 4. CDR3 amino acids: CASSLNRGDNSPLHF. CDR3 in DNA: TGTGCCAGCAGCTTAAACAGGGGGGACAATTCACCCCTCCACTTT. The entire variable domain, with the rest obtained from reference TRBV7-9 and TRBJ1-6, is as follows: DTGVSQNPRHKITKRGQNVTFRCDPISEHNRLYWYRQTLGQGPEFLTYFQNEAQLEKSRLLSDRFSAERPKGSFSTLEIQRTEQGDSAMYLCASSLNRGDNSPLHFGNGTRLTVT.

CDR3 sequence (DNA): TGTGCCAGCAGCTTACAGGGATTAGCGGAAGCTTTCTTT. This gives the protein CASSLQGLAEAFF. This sequence joins TRBV7-2 and TRBJ1-1; TRBD1 might be the D (5 bases). Germline CDR1 is SGHTA and CDR2 is FQGNSA. The ends were cut back, 2 bases at V and 8 bases at J, with 12 bases in the middle. The length of the CDR3 is 13 residues.

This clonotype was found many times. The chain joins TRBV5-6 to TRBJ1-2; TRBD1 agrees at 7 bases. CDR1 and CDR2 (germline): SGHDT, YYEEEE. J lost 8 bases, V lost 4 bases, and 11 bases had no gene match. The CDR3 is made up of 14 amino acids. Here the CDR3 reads CASSTRTGVIGYTF. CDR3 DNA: TGTGCCAGCAGCACCCGGACAGGCGTGATCGGCTACACCTTC. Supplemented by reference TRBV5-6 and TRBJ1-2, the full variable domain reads DAGVTQSPTHLIKTRGQQVTLRCSPKSGHDTVSWYQQALGQGPQFIFQYYEEEERQRGNFPDRFSGHQFPNYSSELNVNALLLGDSALYLCASSTRTGVIGYTFGSGTRLTVV.

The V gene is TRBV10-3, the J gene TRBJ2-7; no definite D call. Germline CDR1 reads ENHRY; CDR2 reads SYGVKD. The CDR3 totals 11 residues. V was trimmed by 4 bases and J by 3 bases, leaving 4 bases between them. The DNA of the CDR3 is TGTGCCATCAGTGGAGACTACGAGCAGTACTTC. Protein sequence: CAISGDYEQYF.

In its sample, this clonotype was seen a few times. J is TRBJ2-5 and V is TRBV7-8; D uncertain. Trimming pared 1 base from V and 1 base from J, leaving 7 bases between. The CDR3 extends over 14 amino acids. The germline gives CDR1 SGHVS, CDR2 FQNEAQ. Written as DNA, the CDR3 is TGTGCCAGCAGCTTAGAGCCCCTCCAAGAGACCCAGTACTTC. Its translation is CASSLEPLQETQYF.

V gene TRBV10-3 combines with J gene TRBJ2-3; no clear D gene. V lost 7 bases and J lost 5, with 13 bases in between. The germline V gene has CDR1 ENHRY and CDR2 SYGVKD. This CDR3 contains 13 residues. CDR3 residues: CAINDQGVDTQYF. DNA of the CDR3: TGTGCCATCAATGACCAAGGTGTAGATACGCAGTATTTT.

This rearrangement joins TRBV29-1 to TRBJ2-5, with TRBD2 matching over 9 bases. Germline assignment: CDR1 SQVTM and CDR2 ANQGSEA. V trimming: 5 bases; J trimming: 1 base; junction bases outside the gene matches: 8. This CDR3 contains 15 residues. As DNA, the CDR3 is TGCAGCGTTTGTTTGGGCGGGAGGGCCCAAGAGACCCAGTACTTC. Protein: CSVCLGGRAQETQYF.

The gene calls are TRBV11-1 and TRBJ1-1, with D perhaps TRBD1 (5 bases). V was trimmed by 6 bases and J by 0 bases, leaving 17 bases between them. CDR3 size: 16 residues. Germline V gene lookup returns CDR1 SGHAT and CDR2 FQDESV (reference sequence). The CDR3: CASSHNRDPMNTEAFF. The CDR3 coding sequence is TGTGCCAGCAGTCACAACCGGGACCCTATGAACACTGAAGCTTTCTTT.

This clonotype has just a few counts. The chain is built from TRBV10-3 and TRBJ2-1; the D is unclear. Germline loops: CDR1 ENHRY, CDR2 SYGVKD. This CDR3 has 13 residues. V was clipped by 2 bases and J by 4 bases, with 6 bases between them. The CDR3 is CAISEAGYNEQFF. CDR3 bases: TGTGCCATCAGTGAGGCCGGGTACAATGAGCAGTTCTTC.

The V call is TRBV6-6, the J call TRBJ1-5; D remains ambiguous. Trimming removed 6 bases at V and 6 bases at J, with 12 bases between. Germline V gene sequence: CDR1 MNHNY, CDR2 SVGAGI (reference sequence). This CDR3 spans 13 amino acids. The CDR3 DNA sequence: TGTGCCAGCAGACCGACCGGGTTTCAGCCCCAGCATTTT. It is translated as CASRPTGFQPQHF.

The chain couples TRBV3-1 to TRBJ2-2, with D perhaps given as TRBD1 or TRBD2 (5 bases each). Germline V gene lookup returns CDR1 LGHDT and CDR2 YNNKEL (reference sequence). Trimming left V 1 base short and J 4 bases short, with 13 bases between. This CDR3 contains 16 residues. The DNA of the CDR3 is TGTGCCAGCAGCCAAGCTGGGACCTCAAGCACCGGGGAGCTGTTTTTT. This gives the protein CASSQAGTSSTGELFF. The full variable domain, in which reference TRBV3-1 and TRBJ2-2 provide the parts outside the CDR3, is DTAVSQTPKYLVTQMGNDKSIKCEQNLGHDTMYWYKQDSKKFLKIMFSYNNKELIINETVPNRFSPKSPDKAHLNLHINSLELGDSAVYFCASSQAGTSSTGELFFGEGSRLTVL.

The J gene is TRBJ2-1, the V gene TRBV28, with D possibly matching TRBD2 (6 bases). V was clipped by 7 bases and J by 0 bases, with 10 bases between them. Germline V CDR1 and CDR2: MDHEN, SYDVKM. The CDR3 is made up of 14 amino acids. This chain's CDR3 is CASNSAGSYNEQFF. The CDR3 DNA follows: TGTGCCAGCAATTCAGCGGGCTCCTACAATGAGCAGTTCTTC.